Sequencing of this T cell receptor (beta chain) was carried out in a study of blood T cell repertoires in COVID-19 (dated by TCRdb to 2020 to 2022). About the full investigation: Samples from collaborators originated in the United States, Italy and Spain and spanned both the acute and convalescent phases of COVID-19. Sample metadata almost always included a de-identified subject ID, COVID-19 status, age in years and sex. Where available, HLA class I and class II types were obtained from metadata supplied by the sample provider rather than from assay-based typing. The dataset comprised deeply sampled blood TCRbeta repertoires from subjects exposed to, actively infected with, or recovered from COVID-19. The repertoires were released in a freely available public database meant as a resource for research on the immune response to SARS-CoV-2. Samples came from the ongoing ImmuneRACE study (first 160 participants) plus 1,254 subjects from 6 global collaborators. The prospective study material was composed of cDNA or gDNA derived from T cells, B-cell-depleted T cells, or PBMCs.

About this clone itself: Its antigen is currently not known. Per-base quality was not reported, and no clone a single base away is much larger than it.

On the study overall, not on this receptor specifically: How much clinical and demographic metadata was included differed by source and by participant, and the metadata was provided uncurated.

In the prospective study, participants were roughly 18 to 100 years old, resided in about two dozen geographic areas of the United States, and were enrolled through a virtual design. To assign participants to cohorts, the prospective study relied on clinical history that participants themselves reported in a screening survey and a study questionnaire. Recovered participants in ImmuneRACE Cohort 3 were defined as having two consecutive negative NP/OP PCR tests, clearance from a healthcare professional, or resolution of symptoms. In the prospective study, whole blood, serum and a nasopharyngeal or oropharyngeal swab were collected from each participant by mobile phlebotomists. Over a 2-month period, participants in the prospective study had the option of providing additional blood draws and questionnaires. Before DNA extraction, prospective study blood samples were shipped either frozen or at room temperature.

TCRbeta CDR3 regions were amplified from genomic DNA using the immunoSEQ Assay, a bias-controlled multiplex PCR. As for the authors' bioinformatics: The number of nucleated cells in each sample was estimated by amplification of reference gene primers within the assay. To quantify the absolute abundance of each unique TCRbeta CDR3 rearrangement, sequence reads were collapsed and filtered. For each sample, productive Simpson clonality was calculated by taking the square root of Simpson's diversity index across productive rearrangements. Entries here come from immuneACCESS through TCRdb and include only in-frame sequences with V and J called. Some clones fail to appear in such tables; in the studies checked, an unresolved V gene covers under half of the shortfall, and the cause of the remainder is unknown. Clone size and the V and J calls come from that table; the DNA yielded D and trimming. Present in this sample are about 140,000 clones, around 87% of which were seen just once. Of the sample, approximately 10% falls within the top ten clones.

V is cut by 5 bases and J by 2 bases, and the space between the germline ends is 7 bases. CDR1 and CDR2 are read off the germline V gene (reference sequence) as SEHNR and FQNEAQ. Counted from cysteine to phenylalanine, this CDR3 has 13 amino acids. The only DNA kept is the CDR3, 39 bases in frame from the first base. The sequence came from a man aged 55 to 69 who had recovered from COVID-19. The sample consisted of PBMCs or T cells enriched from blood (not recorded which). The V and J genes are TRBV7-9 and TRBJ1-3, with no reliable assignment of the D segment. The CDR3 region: CASSREAGNTIYF. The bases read TGTGCCAGCAGCCGGGAGGCTGGAAACACCATATATTTT.